Given below is one T cell receptor (beta chain) in context. This clone appeared a few times. The target of this receptor is not known. No base-level quality is on record; no much larger clone is a single base apart. This specimen's time point label, interpreted: week 11, during vaccination. A 20-mer mutant IDH1 peptide at 300 micrograms in Montanide made up each vaccine dose, which was injected subcutaneously together with topical imiquimod. Newly diagnosed WHO grade 3 or 4 IDH1-mutant astrocytomas showing loss of nuclear ATRX were present in the donors. The samples were drawn from NOA16, a multicentre, single-arm, open-label phase I trial in Germany that tested a mutant IDH1 peptide vaccine in humans for the first time. Genomic DNA for TCRB sequencing was extracted from EDTA blood using the DNeasy Blood and Tissue Kit. This specimen belongs to a study of a mutant IDH1 vaccine in newly diagnosed glioma (dated by TCRdb to the early 2020s). About the full investigation: Patients received eight vaccinations in weeks 1, 3, 5, 7, 11, 15, 19 and 23, corresponding to visits V03 through V10. Six visits were used for peripheral blood collection: V03 (baseline), V05, V07, V10, V12 and V13. Vaccination began 4-6 weeks after radiotherapy alone, or alongside temozolomide cycles in the chemotherapy-containing groups. Before enrollment, patients had received standard therapy of radiotherapy alone, temozolomide alone, or radiochemotherapy with temozolomide; most received the combination. Longitudinal TCRB deep sequencing was done for 25 to 30 treated patients, wherever samples were available for exploratory analyses. Of the 32 patients who were treated, around 62% were male and about 40% were female, and the mean age was around 40 years. Study-level results and caveats: Immune responses induced by the vaccine were seen in approximately 93% of patients across multiple MHC alleles. It was noted by the authors that analyses of patient blood samples could not be reproduced owing to sample limitations. Changes in the top peripheral T cell clonotypes picked up by TCRB sequencing did not appear to be linked to pseudoprogression. PBMC samples for TCRB deep sequencing were selected based on availability.

The CDR3 starts with the cysteine, ends with the phenylalanine, and has 14 residues. The sequence is cut down to CDR3 DNA, 42 bases in frame from base 1. V gives up 0 bases and J gives up 1 base, and the segment between their germline ends measures 6 bases. CDR1 and CDR2, per the germline V gene, are ENHRY and SYGVKD. The library was produced with the immunoSEQ multiplex PCR assay. Following the manufacturer's protocol, the hsTCRB Kit was used to amplify rearranged TCR beta chain sequences. An Illumina MiSeq was used to sequence the TCRB libraries. The authors processed their data as follows. The kit vendor's proprietary platform handled demultiplexing, trimming and gene mapping. TCRdb stores this immuneACCESS table with in-frame sequences only. Part of the clones is absent; in the studies checked, under half of the shortfall reflects unresolved V genes, and no reason is known for the rest. That table furnishes V, J and clone size, whereas the DNA furnished D and trimming. The sample records about 60,000 clones, approximately 80% of which are singletons. Of the sample, about 3.7% is held by the ten largest clones.

The clonotype originates from a man younger than 40 with glioma. The chain is encoded by TRBV10-3 joined to TRBJ1-1; the best D guess is TRBD1, with 5 bases matching. This specimen consisted of PBMCs, obtained from a glioma patient whose treatment included an IDH1 peptide vaccine. The nucleotide sequence reads as follows: TGTGCCATCAGTGAGTCGAGGGGGAACACTGAAGCTTTCTTT. This gives the protein CAISESRGNTEAFF.